Here is one TCR beta chain with its context. Antigen: not known. A single record per CDR3 protein comes from TCRdb applying MiXCR to the 5' RACE reads. The sample lists approximately 440,000 distinct CDR3 sequences, over 15% occurring once. The sample comes from a study of T-cell memory formation after mild COVID-19. Turning to the study itself: TCR clusters showed largely donor specificity. Study results and limitations: SARS-CoV-2 specificity of second-wave clones peaking day 37 was unconfirmed. Later expanders leaned CD4+, whereas day 15 to 85 contracting clones were balanced CD4/CD8.

This CDR3 has 10 amino acids. Unmatched junction bases numbered 3, after V lost 4 bases and J lost 9 bases. Germline V CDR1 and CDR2: DFQATT, SNEGSKA (reference sequence). The chain is built from TRBV20-1 and TRBJ2-7; 7 nucleotides agree with TRBD1. What was sequenced was PBMCs or a T cell subset sorted from them (not recorded which). The receptor was derived from an adult woman who had mild COVID-19 (a few samples of this study predate the infection). Cell type and time point are not known. The CDR3 DNA is TGCAGTGCTACAGAGGGGGCGCAGTACTTC. Amino acid sequence: CSATEGAQYF.